These 17 T cell receptor beta chains originate from one sample sequenced in a study of T cell responses to AZD1222 COVID-19 vaccine. Some clones are missing from TCRdb's copy, which holds only in-frame ones; the method was immunoSEQ multiplex PCR. The sample consists of around 99,000 clones, about nine tenths of them appearing once. The sample was peripheral blood, taken 28 days after the second AZD1222 dose. The source is an adult who received the AZD1222 COVID-19 vaccine.

The chain recombines TRBV10-2 with TRBJ1-2; D is uncertain. V lost 4 bases, J lost 0 bases, and 6 bases lay in between. Germline V gene data show CDR1 as WSHSY and CDR2 as SAAADI. This CDR3 is built from 13 residues. The CDR3 DNA reads as TGCGCCAGCAGTGGCGAGTCTAACTATGGCTACACCTTC. Translating gives CASSGESNYGYTF.

V and J are TRBV11-2 and TRBJ1-2; 7 bases map to TRBD1. With V trimmed by 5 bases and J by 6 bases, 9 bases remained unmatched. The CDR3 consists of 14 residues. Germline loops: CDR1 SGHAT, CDR2 FQNNGV. For the CDR3, the DNA is TGTGCCAGCAGCACCGACACAGGGGCGCATGGCTACACCTTC. Its protein product is CASSTDTGAHGYTF.

The J gene is TRBJ2-3, the V gene TRBV19, with 11 nucleotides matching TRBD2. Trimming cost V 2 bases and J 5 bases; bases outside gene matches: 12. CDR3 length: 18 amino acids. Germline CDR1 LNHDA, CDR2 SQIVND (reference sequence). The CDR3 sequence: CASSISRSGTSGGDTQYF. The CDR3, as DNA: TGTGCCAGTAGTATATCGAGGTCCGGGACTAGCGGAGGAGATACGCAGTATTTT.

The chain links TRBV7-9 to TRBJ1-1, with a tentative D call TRBD1 (5 bases). Germline V gene lookup returns CDR1 SEHNR and CDR2 FQNEAQ (reference sequence). With 5 bases removed from V and 0 bases from J, the gap between germline ends came to 16 bases. This CDR3 is built from 16 residues. DNA of the CDR3: TGTGCCAGCAGCCAAGGCGGAGGGGCCATGAACACTGAAGCTTTCTTT. This codes for CASSQGGGAMNTEAFF.

This rearrangement joins TRBV15 to TRBJ1-6; D possibly corresponds to TRBD1 (6 bases). The CDR3 spans 16 residues. Trimming removed 0 bases from V and 10 bases from J, with 16 bases in between. Germline CDR1 LNHNV, CDR2 YYDKDF (reference sequence). The CDR3 protein is CATSRDPRGAGSPLHF. The CDR3 bases are TGTGCCACCAGCAGAGACCCCCGGGGGGCTGGATCACCCCTCCACTTT.

Only a few counts were recorded for this clone. This chain links TRBV5-8 with TRBJ1-1; D call uncertain. Per germline, CDR1 SGHTS and CDR2 YDEGEE. The germline V and J ends were trimmed by 5 bases and 2 bases, with 13 bases remaining between them. This CDR3 spans 14 amino acids. The CDR3 spells CASRNGPRNTEAFF. In DNA form, the CDR3 reads TGTGCCAGCAGAAACGGCCCACGAAACACTGAAGCTTTCTTT.

The genes are TRBV3-1 (or the pseudogene TRBV3-2) and TRBJ2-7; 13 nucleotides agree with TRBD2. Trimming took 4 bases from V and 7 from J; bases not matched to a gene: 7. This CDR3 is 15 amino acids long. The germline V gene encodes CDR1 LGHDT and CDR2 YNNKEL (reference sequence). CDR3: CASSRLAGGVGEQYF. The CDR3 DNA reads as TGTGCCAGCAGCCGACTAGCGGGAGGTGTTGGGGAGCAGTACTTC.

The chain is built from TRBV4-1 and TRBJ2-2; 8 bases agree with TRBD2. Germline trimming cut 3 bases from V and 2 bases from J; bases unmatched to any gene: 5. The CDR3 sequence is 16 residues long. Per germline, CDR1 MGHRA and CDR2 YSYEKL. The CDR3 region has the DNA TGCGCCAGCAGCCAGGCCCTAGCGGGCAACACCGGGGAGCTGTTTTTT. The encoded protein is CASSQALAGNTGELFF.

This rearrangement joins TRBV7-9 to TRBJ2-3; D may be TRBD1 (6 bases). The CDR3 has 13 amino acids. Germline V gene lookup returns CDR1 SEHNR and CDR2 FQNEAQ (reference sequence). Trimming shortened V by 6 bases and J by 6 bases, and 13 bases separated the two germline ends. The CDR3 protein is CASSSTGGDTQYF. The CDR3 DNA is TGTGCCAGCAGTTCGACAGGTGGTGATACGCAGTATTTT.

This clone was seen a few times. This sequence joins TRBV6-5 and TRBJ2-7, with 7 nucleotides matching TRBD2. The CDR3 extends over 13 amino acids. After removal of 8 bases from V and 2 bases from J, the junction contained 6 bases not matched to a gene. The germline V gene has CDR1 MNHEY and CDR2 SVGAGI. CDR3 amino acids: CASGAGLAYEQYF. In DNA, the CDR3 is TGTGCCAGCGGGGCCGGACTAGCCTACGAGCAGTACTTC.

This clone came up once. This sequence joins TRBV16 and TRBJ1-5; tentative D call: TRBD1 (5 bases). Germline-derived CDR1 and CDR2 are KGHSY and FQNENV. With 4 bases removed from V and 4 bases from J, the gap between germline ends came to 14 bases. CDR3 length equals 15 residues. DNA for the CDR3: TGTGCCAGCAGCCCTTACTCGACAGATAATCAGCCCCAGCATTTT. This codes for CASSPYSTDNQPQHF.

The genes are TRBV5-1 and TRBJ1-2; D unresolved. Trimming stripped 4 bases from V and 7 bases from J, with 17 bases between. Looked up from germline, CDR1 is SGHRS and CDR2 is YFSETQ. This CDR3 region has 14 residues. The CDR3, as DNA: TGCGCCAGCAGCGAGCCGGGGAGCTCCCTTGGCTACACCTTC. Translated: CASSEPGSSLGYTF.

This chain connects TRBV13 to TRBJ2-7; 8 bases align to TRBD1. CDR1 is PRHDT and CDR2 is FYEKMQ in the germline V gene (reference sequence). The CDR3 has 15 amino acids. Trimming took 0 bases from V and 5 from J; bases not matched to a gene: 6. CDR3 DNA: TGTGCCAGCAGCTTAGGGGACAGGGAAACCAACGAGCAGTACTTC. This gives the protein CASSLGDRETNEQYF.

The V gene is TRBV5-1, the J gene TRBJ1-6, with D unclear. V lost 0 bases and J 8 bases, leaving 6 bases between the germline ends. CDR1 is SGHRS, CDR2 YFSETQ, per germline. The CDR3 contains 13 residues. The CDR3 coding sequence is TGCGCCAGCAGCTTGGAGCCCGATTCACCCCTCCACTTT. This translates into CASSLEPDSPLHF. Supplemented by reference TRBV5-1 and TRBJ1-6, the full variable domain reads KAGVTQTPRYLIKTRGQQVTLSCSPISGHRSVSWYQQTPGQGLQFLFEYFSETQRNKGNFPGRFSGRQFSNSRSEMNVSTLELGDSALYLCASSLEPDSPLHFGNGTRLTVT.

The chain couples TRBV19 to TRBJ2-2; 8 positions match TRBD2. Germline V gene data show CDR1 as LNHDA and CDR2 as SQIVND (reference sequence). This CDR3 comprises 13 residues. With 6 bases clipped from V and 5 bases from J, the junction kept 2 bases outside the gene matches. CDR3 region: CASSRLATGELFF. Here the CDR3 DNA reads TGTGCCAGTAGCCGACTAGCGACCGGGGAGCTGTTTTTT.

The chain combines TRBV6-6 with TRBJ1-5, with D possibly matching TRBD1 (5 bases). V was pared by 8 bases and J by 9 bases, with 17 bases between. The CDR3 totals 13 residues. Germline V lookup: CDR1 MNHNY, CDR2 SVGAGI (reference sequence). CDR3 protein: CASRSGYERPQHF. The CDR3 region has the DNA TGTGCCAGCCGCTCAGGGTACGAACGGCCCCAGCATTTT.

The chain recombines TRBV28 with TRBJ2-4; 11 bases align to TRBD2. The V segment lost 10 bases and the J segment 0 bases; nucleotides outside the gene matches: 8. Looked up from germline, CDR1 is MDHEN and CDR2 is SYDVKM. The CDR3 runs 16 residues. CDR3 residues: CATTGLAEVAKNIQYF. The CDR3 bases are TGTGCCACCACGGGACTAGCGGAGGTAGCCAAAAACATTCAGTACTTC.